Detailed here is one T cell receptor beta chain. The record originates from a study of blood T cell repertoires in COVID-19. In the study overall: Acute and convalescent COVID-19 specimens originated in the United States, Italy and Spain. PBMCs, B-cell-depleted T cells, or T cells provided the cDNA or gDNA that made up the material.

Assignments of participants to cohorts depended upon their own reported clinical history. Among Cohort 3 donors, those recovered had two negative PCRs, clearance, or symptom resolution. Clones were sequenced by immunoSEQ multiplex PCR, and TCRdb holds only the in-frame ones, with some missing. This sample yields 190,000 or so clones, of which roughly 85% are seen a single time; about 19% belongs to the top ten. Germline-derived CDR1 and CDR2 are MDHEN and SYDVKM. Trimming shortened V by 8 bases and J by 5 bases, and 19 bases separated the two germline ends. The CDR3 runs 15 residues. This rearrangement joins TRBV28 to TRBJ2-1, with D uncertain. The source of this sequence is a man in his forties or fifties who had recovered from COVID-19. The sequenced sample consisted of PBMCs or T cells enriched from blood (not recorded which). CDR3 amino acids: CASCSLPRSNNEQFF. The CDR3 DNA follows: TGTGCCAGCTGCTCCCTACCTAGATCCAACAATGAGCAGTTCTTC.